This section outlines one T cell receptor (beta chain) sequence together with its context. The antigen remains undetermined. The study profiled TCR beta VDJ and CDR3 using genomic DNA as template. TCRdb reprocessed the reads with MiXCR, giving one entry per CDR3 protein. The data show 190,000 or so distinct CDR3 sequences, approximately 57% seen once. These data originate in a study of CD8+CD57+ T cells in acquired aplastic anemia. Study-wide points: Overlapping CD8+ CDR3 repertoires of patients and controls contained approximately 28 shared sequences. Researchers reported that CD8+ Simpson's diversity was not significantly different in patients versus controls.

The V gene lost 5 bases and the J gene lost 5 bases, with 10 bases spanning the gap. The CDR3 runs 13 residues. Germline V CDR1 and CDR2: WNHNN, SYGVQD (reference sequence). Input material: sorted CD4+, CD8+, or CD8+CD57+ T cells (not recorded which) from PBMCs. This sequence joins TRBV10-1 and TRBJ1-5; possible D gene TRBD1, 6 bases. The sequence derives from a human donor in good health. The CDR3 region is CASSYREYQPQHF. CDR3 coding DNA: TGCGCCAGCAGTTACAGGGAATATCAGCCCCAGCATTTT.